This paragraph covers one T cell receptor (beta chain) sequence. This entry comes from a study of identical twins. Trimming cost V 5 bases and J 5 bases; bases outside gene matches: 17. The CDR3 runs 18 residues. Germline CDR1 MDHEN, CDR2 SYDVKM. In every case, the donor was a healthy Caucasian. Template switching introduced a universal primer site, and the cDNA bore unique molecular identifiers. TCRdb analysed the 5' RACE reads with MiXCR anew, one entry per CDR3 protein. The table shows around 960,000 distinct CDR3 sequences, with 12% occurring only once. The sample was also reused in another study, on yellow fever vaccine responses in identical twins.

The clonotype comes from a woman under 30 in good health. Sequenced material: PBMCs. The V and J genes are TRBV28 and TRBJ2-7, with 11 bases aligning to TRBD2. The CDR3 region is CASSTDPGTSGRGDEQYF. CDR3 sequence (DNA): TGTGCCAGCAGTACAGACCCCGGGACTAGCGGAAGAGGGGACGAGCAGTACTTC.